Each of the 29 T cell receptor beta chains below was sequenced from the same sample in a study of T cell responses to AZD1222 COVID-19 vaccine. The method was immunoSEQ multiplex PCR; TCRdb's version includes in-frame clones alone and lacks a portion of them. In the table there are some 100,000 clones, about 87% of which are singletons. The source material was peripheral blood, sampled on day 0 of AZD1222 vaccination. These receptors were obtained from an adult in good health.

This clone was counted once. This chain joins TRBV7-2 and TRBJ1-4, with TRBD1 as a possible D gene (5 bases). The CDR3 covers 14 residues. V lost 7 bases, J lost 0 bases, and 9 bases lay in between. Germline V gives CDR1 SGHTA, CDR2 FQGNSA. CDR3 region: CASTPGATNEKLFF. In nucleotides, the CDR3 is TGTGCCAGCACTCCGGGGGCAACTAATGAAAAACTGTTTTTT.

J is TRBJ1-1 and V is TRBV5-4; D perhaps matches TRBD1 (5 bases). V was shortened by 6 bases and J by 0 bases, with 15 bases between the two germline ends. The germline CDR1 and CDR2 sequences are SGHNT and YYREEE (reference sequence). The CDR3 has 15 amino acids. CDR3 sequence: CASTRDGGLNTEAFF. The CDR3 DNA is TGTGCCAGCACCAGGGACGGGGGACTGAACACTGAAGCTTTCTTT.

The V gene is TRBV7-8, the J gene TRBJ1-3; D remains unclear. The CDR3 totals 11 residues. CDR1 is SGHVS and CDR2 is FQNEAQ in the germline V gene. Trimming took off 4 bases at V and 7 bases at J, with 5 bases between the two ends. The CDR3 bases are TGTGCCAGCAGCTCTAGTAACACCATATATTTT. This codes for CASSSSNTIYF.

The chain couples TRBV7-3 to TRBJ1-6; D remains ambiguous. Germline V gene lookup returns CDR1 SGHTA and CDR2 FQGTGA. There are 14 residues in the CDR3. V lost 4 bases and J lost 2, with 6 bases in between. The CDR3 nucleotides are TGTGCCAGCAGCTCCAACGCCTATAATTCACCCCTCCACTTT. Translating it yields CASSSNAYNSPLHF.

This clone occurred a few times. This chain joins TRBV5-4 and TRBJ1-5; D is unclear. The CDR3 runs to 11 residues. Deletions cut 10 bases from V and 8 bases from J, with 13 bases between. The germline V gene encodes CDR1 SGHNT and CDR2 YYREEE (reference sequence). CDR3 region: CADPIEKPQHF. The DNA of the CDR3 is TGTGCCGACCCAATAGAAAAGCCCCAGCATTTT.

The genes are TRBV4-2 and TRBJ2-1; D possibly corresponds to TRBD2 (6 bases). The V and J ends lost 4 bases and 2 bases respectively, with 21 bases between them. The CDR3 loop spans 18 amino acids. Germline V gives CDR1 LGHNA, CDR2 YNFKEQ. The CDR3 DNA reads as TGTGCCAGCAGCCTGGGGAACGGGGGAACGAGCGCCTACAATGAGCAGTTCTTC. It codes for CASSLGNGGTSAYNEQFF.

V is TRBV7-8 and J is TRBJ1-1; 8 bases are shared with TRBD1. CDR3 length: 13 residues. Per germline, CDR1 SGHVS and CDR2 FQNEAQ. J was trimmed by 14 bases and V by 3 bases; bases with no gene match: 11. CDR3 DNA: TGTGCCAGCAGCTTTCTTCAGGGGGCGATAATATTCTTT. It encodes CASSFLQGAIIFF.

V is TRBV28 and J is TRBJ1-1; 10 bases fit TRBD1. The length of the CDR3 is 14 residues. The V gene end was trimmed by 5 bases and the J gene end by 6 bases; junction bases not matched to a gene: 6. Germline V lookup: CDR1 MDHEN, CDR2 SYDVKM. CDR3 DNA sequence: TGTGCCAGCAGTGAAGGGACAGGGGTTCCTGAAGCTTTCTTT. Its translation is CASSEGTGVPEAFF.

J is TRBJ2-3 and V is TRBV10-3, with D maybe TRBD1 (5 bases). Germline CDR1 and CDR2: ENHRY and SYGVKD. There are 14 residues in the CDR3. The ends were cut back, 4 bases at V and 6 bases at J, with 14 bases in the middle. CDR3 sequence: CAISGLTSGDTQYF. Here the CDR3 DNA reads TGTGCCATCAGTGGTCTTACATCAGGGGATACGCAGTATTTT.

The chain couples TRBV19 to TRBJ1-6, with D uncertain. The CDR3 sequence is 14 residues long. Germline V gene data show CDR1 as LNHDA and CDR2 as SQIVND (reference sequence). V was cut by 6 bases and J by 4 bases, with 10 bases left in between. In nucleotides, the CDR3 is TGTGCCAGTAGCATGGCGGGGTATAATTCACCCCTCCACTTT. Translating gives CASSMAGYNSPLHF.

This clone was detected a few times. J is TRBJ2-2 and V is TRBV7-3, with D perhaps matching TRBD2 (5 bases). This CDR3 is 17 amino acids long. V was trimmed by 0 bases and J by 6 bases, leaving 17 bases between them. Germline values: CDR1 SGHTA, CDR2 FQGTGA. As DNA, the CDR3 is TGTGCCAGCAGCTTAACCCCGATCGCCGGGCGGGCCGGGGAGCTGTTTTTT. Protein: CASSLTPIAGRAGELFF.

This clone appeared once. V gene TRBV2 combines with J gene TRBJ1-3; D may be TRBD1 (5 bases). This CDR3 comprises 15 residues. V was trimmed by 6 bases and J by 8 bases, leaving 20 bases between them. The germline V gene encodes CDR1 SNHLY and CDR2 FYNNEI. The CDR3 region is CASSALQAAGDTIYF. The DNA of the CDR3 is TGTGCCAGCAGCGCCCTACAGGCAGCTGGTGACACCATATATTTT.

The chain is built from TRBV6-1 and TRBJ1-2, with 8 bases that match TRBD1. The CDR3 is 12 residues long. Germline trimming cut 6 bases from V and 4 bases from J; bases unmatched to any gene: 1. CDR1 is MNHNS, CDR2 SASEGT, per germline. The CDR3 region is CASSTGGYGYTF. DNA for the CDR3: TGTGCCAGCAGCACAGGGGGCTATGGCTACACCTTC.

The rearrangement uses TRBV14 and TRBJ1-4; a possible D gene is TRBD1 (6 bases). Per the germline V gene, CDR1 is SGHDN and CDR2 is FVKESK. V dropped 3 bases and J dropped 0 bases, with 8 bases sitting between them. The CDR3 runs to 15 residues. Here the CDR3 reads CASSQAGATNEKLFF. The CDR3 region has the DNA TGTGCCAGCAGCCAGGCAGGGGCAACTAATGAAAAACTGTTTTTT.

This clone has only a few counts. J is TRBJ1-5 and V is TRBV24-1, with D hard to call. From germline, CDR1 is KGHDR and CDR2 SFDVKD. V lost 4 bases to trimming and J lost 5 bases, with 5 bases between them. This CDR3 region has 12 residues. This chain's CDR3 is CATSDPDQPQHF. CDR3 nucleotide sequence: TGTGCCACCAGTGACCCTGATCAGCCCCAGCATTTT.

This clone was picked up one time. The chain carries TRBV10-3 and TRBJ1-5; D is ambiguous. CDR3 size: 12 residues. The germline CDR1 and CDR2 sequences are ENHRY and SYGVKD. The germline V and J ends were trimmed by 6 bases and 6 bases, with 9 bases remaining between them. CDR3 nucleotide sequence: TGTGCCATCAGACCCGACGGTCAGCCCCAGCATTTT. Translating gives CAIRPDGQPQHF.

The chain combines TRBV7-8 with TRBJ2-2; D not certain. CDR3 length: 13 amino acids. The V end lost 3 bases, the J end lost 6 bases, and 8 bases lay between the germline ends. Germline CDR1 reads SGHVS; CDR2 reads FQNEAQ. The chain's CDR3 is CASSFQAAGELFF. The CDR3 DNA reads TGTGCCAGCAGCTTCCAGGCGGCCGGGGAGCTGTTTTTT.

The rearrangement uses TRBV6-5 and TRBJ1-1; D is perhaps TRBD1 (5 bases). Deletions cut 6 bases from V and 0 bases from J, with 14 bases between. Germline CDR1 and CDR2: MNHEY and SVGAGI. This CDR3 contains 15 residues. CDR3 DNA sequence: TGTGCCAGCAGGACTCCCGGGGGAATGAACACTGAAGCTTTCTTT. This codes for CASRTPGGMNTEAFF.

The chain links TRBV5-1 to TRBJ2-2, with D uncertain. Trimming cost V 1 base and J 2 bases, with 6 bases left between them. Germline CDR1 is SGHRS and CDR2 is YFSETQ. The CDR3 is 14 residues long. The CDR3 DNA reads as TGCGCCAGCAGCTTGACGTTAAACACCGGGGAGCTGTTTTTT. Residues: CASSLTLNTGELFF.

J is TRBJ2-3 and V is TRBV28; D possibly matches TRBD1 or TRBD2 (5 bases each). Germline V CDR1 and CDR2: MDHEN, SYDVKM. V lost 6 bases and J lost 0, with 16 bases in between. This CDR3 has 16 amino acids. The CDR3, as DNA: TGTGCCAGCAGACCCGGGACGATGAAGAGCACAGATACGCAGTATTTT. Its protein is CASRPGTMKSTDTQYF.

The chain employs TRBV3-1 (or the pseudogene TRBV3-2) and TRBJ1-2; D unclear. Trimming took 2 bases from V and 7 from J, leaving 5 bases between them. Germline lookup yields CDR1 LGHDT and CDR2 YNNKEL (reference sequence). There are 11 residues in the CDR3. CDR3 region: CASSQLTGYTF. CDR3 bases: TGTGCCAGCAGCCAATTGACTGGCTACACCTTC.

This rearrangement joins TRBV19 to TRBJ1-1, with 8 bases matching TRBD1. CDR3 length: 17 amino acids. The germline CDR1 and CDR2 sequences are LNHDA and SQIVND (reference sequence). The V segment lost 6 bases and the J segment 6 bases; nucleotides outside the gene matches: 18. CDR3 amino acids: CASSILPGQVIGSEAFF. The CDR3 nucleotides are TGTGCCAGTAGCATCCTCCCGGGACAGGTAATCGGGTCTGAAGCTTTCTTT.

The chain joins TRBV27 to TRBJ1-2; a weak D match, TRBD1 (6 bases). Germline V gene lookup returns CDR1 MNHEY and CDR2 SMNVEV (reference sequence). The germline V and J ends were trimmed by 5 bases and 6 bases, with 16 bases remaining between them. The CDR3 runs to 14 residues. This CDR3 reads CASSPWGAEDGYTF. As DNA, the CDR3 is TGTGCCAGCAGTCCGTGGGGGGCGGAGGATGGCTACACCTTC.

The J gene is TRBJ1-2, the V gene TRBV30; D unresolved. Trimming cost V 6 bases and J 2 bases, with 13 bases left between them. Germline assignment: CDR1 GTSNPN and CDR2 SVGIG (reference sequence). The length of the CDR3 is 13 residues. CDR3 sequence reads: CACKHPRNYGYTF. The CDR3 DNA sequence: TGTGCCTGCAAACACCCCCGAAACTATGGCTACACCTTC.

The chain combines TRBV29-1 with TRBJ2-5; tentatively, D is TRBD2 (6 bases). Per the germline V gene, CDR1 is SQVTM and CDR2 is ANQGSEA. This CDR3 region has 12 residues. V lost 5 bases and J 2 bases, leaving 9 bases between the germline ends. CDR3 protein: CSVSEGQETQYF. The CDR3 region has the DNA TGCAGCGTTTCGGAGGGTCAAGAGACCCAGTACTTC. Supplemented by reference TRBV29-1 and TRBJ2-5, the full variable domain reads SAVISQKPSRDICQRGTSLTIQCQVDSQVTMMFWYRQQPGQSLTLIATANQGSEATYESGFVIDKFPISRPNLTFSTLTVSNMSPEDSSIYLCSVSEGQETQYFGPGTRLLVL.

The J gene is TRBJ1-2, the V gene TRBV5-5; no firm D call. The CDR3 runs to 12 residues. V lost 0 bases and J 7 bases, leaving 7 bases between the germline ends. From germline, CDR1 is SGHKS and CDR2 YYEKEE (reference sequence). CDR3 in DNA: TGTGCCAGCAGCTTGGGTACAAGTGGCTACACCTTC. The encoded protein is CASSLGTSGYTF.

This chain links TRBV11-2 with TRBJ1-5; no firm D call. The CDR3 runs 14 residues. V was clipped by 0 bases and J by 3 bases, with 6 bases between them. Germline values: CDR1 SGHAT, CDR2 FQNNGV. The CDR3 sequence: CASSLEGNNQPQHF. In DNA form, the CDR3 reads TGTGCCAGCAGCTTAGAAGGGAACAATCAGCCCCAGCATTTT. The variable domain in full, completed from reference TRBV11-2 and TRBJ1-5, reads EAGVAQSPRYKIIEKRQSVAFWCNPISGHATLYWYQQILGQGPKLLIQFQNNGVVDDSQLPKDRFSAERLKGVDSTLKIQPAKLEDSAVYLCASSLEGNNQPQHFGDGTRLSIL.

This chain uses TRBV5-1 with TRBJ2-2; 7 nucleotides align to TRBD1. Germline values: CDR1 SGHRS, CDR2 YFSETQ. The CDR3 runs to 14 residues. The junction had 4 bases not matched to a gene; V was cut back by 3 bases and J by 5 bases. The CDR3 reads CASSYQQGTGELFF. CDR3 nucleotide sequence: TGCGCCAGCAGCTACCAACAGGGGACCGGGGAGCTGTTTTTT.

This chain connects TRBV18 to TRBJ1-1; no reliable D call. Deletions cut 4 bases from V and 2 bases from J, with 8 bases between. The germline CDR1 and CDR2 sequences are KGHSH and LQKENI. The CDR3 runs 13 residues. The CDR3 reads CASSHGENTEAFF. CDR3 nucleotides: TGTGCCAGCTCACACGGGGAAAACACTGAAGCTTTCTTT.